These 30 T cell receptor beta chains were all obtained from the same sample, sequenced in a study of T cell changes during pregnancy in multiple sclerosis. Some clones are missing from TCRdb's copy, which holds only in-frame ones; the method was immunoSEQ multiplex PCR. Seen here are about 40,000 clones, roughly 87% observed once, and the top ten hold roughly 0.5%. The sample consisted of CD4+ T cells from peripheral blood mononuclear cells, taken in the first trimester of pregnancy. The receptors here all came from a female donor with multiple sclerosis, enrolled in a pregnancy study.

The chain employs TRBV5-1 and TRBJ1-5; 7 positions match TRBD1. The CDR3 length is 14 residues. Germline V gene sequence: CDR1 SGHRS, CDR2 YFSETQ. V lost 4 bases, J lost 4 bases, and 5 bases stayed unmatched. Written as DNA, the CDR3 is TGCGCCAGCAGCCCGGGACAGTGGAATCAGCCCCAGCATTTT. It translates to CASSPGQWNQPQHF.

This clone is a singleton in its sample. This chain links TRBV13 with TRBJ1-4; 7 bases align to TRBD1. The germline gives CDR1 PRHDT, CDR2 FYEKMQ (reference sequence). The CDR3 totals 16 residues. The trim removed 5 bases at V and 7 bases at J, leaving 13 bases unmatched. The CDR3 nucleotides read TGTGCCAGCAGCCACAACCGAGGGGGCCGGGTTGAAAAACTGTTTTTT. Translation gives CASSHNRGGRVEKLFF.

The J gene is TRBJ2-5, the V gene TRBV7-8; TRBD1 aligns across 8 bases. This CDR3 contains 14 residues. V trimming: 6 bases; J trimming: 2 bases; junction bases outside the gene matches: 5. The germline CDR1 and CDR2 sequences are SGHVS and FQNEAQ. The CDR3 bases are TGTGCCAGCAGGCTAAGGACAGGGCAAGAGACCCAGTACTTC. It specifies CASRLRTGQETQYF. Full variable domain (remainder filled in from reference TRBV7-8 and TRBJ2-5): GAGVSQSPRYKVAKRGQDVALRCDPISGHVSLFWYQQALGQGPEFLTYFQNEAQLDKSGLPSDRFFAERPEGSVSTLKIQRTQQEDSAVYLCASRLRTGQETQYFGPGTRLLVL.

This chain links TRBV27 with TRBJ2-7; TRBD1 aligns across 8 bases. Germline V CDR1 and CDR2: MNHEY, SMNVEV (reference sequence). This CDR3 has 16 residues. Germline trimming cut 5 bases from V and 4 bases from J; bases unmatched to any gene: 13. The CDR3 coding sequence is TGTGCCAGCAGTCTCGACGGGCAGGGGGCAAGGTACGAGCAGTACTTC. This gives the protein CASSLDGQGARYEQYF.

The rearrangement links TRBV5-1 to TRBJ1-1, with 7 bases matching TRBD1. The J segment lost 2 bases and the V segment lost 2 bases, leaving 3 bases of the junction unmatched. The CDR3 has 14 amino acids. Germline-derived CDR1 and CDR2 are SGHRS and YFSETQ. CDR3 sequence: CASSFQGENTEAFF. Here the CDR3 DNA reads TGCGCCAGCAGCTTTCAGGGGGAAAACACTGAAGCTTTCTTT.

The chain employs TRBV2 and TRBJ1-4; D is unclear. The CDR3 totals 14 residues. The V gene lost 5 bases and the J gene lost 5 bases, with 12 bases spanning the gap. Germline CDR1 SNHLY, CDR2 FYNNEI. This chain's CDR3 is CASSTSRQNEKLFF. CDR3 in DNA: TGTGCCAGCAGTACCTCCAGGCAAAATGAAAAACTGTTTTTT.

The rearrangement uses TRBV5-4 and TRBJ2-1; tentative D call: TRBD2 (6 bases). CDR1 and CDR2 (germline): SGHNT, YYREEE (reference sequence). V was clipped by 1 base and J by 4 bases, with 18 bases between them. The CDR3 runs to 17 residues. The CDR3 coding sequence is TGTGCCAGCAGCTTGCCAGCGGGCCGGGTCTTTTACAATGAGCAGTTCTTC. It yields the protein CASSLPAGRVFYNEQFF.

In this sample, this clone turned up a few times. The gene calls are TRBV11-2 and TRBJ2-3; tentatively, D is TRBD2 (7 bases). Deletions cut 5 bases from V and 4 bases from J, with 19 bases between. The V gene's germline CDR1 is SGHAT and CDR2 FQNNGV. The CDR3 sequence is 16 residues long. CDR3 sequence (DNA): TGTGCCAGCAGCACCTTAGGGGGGGGGCCCTCAGATACGCAGTATTTT. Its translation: CASSTLGGGPSDTQYF.

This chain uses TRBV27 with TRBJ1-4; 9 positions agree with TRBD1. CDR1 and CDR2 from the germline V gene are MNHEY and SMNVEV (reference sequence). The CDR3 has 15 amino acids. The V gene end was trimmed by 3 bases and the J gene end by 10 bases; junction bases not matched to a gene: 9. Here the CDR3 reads CASSFIRDRERKLFF. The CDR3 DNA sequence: TGTGCCAGCAGTTTCATCCGGGACAGGGAGAGAAAACTGTTTTTT.

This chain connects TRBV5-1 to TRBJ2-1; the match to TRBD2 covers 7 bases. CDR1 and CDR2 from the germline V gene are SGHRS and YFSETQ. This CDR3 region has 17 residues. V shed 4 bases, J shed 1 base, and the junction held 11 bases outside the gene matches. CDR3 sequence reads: CASSPDMSSGSYNEQFF. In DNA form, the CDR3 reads TGCGCCAGCAGCCCAGACATGTCTAGCGGATCCTACAATGAGCAGTTCTTC.

This chain's CDR3 is CASSSHGLAGVASGQFF. CDR3 in DNA: TGTGCCAGTTCCTCTCATGGACTAGCGGGAGTAGCGTCCGGGCAGTTCTTC. The V and J genes are TRBV19 and TRBJ2-1; the match to TRBD2 covers 13 bases. Losses at the gene ends were 8 bases for V and 12 bases for J; bases not matched to a gene: 19. CDR3 length: 17 amino acids. The germline V gene encodes CDR1 LNHDA and CDR2 SQIVND (reference sequence).

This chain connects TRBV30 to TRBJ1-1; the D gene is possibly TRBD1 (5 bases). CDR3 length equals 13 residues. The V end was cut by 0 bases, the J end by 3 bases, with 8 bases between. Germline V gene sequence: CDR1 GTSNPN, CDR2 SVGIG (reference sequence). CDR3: CAWSVRGDTEAFF. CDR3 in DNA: TGTGCCTGGAGTGTTCGGGGGGACACTGAAGCTTTCTTT.

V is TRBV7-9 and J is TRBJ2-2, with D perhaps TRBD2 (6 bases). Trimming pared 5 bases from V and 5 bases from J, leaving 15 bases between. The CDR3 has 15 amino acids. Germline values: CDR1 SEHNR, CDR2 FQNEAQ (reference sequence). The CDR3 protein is CASSPLNRGTGELFF. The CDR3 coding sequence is TGTGCCAGCAGCCCCCTCAACCGGGGGACCGGGGAGCTGTTTTTT. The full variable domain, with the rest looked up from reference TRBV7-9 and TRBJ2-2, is DTGVSQNPRHKITKRGQNVTFRCDPISEHNRLYWYRQTLGQGPEFLTYFQNEAQLEKSRLLSDRFSAERPKGSFSTLEIQRTEQGDSAMYLCASSPLNRGTGELFFGEGSRLTVL.

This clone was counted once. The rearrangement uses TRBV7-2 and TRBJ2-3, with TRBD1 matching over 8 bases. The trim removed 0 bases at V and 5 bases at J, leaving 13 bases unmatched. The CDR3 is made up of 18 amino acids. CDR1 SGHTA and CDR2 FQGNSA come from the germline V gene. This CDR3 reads CASSLALSRGPSIDTQYF. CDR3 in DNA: TGTGCCAGCAGCTTAGCGCTAAGCAGGGGGCCCTCAATAGATACGCAGTATTTT. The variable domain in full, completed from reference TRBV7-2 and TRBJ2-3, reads GAGVSQSPSNKVTEKGKDVELRCDPISGHTALYWYRQSLGQGLEFLIYFQGNSAPDKSGLPSDRFSAERTGGSVSTLTIQRTQQEDSAVYLCASSLALSRGPSIDTQYFGPGTRLTVL.

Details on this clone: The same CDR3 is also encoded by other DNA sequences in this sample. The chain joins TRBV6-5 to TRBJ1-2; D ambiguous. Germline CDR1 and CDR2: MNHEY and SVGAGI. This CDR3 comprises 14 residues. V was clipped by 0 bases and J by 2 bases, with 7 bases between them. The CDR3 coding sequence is TGTGCCAGCAGTTACTCGGTAGTGAACTATGGCTACACCTTC. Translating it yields CASSYSVVNYGYTF.

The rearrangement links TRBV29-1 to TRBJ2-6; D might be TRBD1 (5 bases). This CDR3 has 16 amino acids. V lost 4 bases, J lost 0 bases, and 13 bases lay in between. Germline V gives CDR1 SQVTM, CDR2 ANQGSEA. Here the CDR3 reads CSVVDTLHSGANVLTF. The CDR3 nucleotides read TGCAGCGTTGTGGACACCCTTCACTCTGGGGCCAACGTCCTGACTTTC. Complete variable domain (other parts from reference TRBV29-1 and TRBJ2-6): SAVISQKPSRDICQRGTSLTIQCQVDSQVTMMFWYRQQPGQSLTLIATANQGSEATYESGFVIDKFPISRPNLTFSTLTVSNMSPEDSSIYLCSVVDTLHSGANVLTFGAGSRLTVL.

CDR3 region: CASRLRIGTSETQYF. The CDR3 coding sequence is TGTGCAAGTCGCTTAAGAATAGGTACTAGCGAGACGCAGTATTTT. The chain carries TRBV12-2 and TRBJ2-3; the table assigns TRBD2, which was not confirmed against the DNA. TRBV12-2 constitutes a pseudogene. The CDR3 runs 15 residues.

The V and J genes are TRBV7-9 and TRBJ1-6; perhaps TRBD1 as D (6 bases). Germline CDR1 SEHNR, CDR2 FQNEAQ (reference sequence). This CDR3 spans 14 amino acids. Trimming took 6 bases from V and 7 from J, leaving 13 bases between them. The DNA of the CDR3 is TGTGCCAGCAGTCCGACAGGCCCAAATTCACCCCTCCACTTT. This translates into CASSPTGPNSPLHF.

CDR3 residues: CASSHGQGVRKNNQPQHF. CDR3 DNA: TGTGCCAGCAGCCACGGACAGGGGGTAAGGAAGAACAATCAGCCCCAGCATTTT. The chain uses TRBV21-1 and TRBJ1-5; TRBD1, the table's D call, was not compared with the DNA. TRBV21-1 is classified as a pseudogene. CDR3 length: 18 residues.

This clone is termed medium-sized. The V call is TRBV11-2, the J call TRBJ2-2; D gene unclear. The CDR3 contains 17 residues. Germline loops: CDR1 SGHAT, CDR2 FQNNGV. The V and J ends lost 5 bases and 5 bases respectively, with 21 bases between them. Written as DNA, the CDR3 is TGTGCCAGCAGCCTAGGCCGAGGCATTGATTTGACCGGGGAGCTGTTTTTT. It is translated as CASSLGRGIDLTGELFF. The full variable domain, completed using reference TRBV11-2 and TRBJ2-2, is EAGVAQSPRYKIIEKRQSVAFWCNPISGHATLYWYQQILGQGPKLLIQFQNNGVVDDSQLPKDRFSAERLKGVDSTLKIQPAKLEDSAVYLCASSLGRGIDLTGELFFGEGSRLTVL.

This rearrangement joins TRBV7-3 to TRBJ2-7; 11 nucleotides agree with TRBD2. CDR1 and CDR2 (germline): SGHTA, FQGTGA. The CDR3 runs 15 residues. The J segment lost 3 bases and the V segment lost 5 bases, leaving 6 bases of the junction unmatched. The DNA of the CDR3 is TGTGCCAGCAGCCCTAGGGGACTAGCGGTCTACGAGCAGTACTTC. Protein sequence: CASSPRGLAVYEQYF.

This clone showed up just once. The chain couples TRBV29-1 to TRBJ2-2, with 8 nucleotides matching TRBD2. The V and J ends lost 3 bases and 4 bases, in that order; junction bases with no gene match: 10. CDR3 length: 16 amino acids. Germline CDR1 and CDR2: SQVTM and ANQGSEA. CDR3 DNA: TGCAGCGTTGATGACGGGCTAGCGGGTACCACCGGGGAGCTGTTTTTT. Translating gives CSVDDGLAGTTGELFF.

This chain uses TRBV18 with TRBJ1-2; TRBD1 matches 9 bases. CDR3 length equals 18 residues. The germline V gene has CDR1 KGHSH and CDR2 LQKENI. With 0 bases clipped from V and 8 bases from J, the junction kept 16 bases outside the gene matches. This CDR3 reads CASSPPSDRGKFSPGYTF. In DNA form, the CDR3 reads TGTGCCAGCTCACCACCAAGCGACAGGGGGAAGTTTAGCCCCGGCTACACCTTC.

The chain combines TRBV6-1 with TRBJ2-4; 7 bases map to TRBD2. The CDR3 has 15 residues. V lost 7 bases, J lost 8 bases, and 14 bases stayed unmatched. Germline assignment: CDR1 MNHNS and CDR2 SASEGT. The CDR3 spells CASTRELSGYDIQYF. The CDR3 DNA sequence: TGTGCCAGCACTAGGGAGCTTAGCGGGTACGACATTCAGTACTTC.

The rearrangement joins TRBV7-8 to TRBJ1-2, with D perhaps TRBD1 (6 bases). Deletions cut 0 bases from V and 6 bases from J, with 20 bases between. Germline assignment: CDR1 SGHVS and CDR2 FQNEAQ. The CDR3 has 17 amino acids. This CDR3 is CASSLALGSQGTNGYTF. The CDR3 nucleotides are TGTGCCAGCAGCTTAGCTCTCGGGTCCCAGGGGACTAATGGCTACACCTTC.

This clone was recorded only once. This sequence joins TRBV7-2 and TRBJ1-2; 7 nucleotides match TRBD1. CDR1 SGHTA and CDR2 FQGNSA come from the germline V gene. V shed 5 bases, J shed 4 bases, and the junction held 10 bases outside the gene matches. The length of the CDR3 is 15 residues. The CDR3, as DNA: TGTGCCAGCAGCCCCAGGGACACAGGGGTCTATGGCTACACCTTC. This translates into CASSPRDTGVYGYTF.

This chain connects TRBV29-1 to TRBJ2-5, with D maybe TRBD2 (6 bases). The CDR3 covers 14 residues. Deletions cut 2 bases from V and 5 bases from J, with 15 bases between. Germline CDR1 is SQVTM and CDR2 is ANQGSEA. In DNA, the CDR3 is TGCAGCGTTGAAATGGCGGGGTCCGGGGAGACCCAGTACTTC. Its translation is CSVEMAGSGETQYF.

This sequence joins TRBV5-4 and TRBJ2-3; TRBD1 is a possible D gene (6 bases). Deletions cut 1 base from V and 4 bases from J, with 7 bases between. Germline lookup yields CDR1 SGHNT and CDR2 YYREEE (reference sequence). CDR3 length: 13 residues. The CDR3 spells CASSLKGADTQYF. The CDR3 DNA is TGTGCCAGCAGCTTGAAGGGGGCAGATACGCAGTATTTT.

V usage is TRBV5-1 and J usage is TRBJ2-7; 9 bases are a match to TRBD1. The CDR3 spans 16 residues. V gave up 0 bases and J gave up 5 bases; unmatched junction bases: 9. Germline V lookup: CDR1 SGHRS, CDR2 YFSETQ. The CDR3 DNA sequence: TGCGCCAGCAGCTTGGACATTCCGGGACAGGGTAACGAGCAGTACTTC. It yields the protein CASSLDIPGQGNEQYF.

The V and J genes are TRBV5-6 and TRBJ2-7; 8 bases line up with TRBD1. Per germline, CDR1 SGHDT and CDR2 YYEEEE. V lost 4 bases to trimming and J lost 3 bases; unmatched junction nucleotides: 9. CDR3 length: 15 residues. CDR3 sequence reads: CASSNTGTGSYEQYF. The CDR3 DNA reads TGTGCCAGCAGCAATACCGGGACAGGAAGCTACGAGCAGTACTTC.